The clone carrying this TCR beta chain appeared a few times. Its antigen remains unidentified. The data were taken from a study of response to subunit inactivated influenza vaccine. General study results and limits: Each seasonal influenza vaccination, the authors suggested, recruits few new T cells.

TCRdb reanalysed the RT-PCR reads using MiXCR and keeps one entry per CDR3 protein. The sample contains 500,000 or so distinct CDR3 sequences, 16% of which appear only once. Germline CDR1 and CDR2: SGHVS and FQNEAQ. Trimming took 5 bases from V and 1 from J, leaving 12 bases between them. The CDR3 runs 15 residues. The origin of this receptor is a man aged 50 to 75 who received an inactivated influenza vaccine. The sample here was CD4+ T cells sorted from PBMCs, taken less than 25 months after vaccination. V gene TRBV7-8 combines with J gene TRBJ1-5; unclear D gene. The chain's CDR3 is CASSLRLRSNQPQHF. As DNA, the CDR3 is TGTGCCAGCAGCCTAAGACTGAGAAGCAATCAGCCCCAGCATTTT.